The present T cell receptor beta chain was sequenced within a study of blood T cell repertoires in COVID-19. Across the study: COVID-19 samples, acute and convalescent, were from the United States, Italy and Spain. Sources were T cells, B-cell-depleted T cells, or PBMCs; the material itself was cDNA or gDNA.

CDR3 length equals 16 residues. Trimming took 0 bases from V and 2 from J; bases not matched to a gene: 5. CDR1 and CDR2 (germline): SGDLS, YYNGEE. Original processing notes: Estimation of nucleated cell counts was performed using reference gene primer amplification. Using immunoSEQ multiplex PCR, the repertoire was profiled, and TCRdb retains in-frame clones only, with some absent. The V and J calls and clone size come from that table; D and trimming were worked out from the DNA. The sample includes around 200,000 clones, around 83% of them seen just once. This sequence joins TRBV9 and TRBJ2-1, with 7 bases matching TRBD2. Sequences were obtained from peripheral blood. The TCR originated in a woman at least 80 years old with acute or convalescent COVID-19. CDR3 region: CASSVDPGTTYNEQFF. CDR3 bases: TGTGCCAGCAGCGTAGATCCAGGGACTACCTACAATGAGCAGTTCTTC.